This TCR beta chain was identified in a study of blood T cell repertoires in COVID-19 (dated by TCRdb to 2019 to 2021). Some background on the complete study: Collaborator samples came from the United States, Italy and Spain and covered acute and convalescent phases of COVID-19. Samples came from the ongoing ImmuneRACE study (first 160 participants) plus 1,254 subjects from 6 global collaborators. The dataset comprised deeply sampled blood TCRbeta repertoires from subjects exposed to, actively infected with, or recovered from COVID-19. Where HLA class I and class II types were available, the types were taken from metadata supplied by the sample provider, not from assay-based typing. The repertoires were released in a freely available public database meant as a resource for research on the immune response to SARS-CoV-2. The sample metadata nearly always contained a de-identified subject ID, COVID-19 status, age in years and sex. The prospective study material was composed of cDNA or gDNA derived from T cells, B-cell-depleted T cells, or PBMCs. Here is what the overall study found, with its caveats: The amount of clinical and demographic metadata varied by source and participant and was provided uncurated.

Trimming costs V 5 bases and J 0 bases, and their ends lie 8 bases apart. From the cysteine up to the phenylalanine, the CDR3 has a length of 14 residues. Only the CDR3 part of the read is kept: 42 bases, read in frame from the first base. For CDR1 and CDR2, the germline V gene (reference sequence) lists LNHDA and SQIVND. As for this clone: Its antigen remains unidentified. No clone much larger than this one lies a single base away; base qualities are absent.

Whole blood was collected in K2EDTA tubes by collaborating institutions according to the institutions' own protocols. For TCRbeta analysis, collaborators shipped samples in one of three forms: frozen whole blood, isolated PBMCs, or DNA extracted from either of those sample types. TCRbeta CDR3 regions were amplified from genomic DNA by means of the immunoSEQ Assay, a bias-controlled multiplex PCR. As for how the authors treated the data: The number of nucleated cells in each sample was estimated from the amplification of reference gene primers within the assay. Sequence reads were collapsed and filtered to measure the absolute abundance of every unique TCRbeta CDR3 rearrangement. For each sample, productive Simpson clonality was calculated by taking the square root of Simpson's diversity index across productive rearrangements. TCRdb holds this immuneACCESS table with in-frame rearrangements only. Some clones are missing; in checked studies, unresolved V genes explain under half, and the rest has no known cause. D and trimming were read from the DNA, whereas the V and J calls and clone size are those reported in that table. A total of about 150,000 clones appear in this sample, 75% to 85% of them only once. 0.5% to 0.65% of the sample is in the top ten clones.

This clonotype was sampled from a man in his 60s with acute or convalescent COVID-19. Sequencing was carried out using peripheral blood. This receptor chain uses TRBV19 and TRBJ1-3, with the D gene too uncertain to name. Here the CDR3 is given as CASSSESSGNTIYF. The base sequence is TGTGCCAGTAGTTCAGAAAGCTCTGGAAACACCATATATTTT.